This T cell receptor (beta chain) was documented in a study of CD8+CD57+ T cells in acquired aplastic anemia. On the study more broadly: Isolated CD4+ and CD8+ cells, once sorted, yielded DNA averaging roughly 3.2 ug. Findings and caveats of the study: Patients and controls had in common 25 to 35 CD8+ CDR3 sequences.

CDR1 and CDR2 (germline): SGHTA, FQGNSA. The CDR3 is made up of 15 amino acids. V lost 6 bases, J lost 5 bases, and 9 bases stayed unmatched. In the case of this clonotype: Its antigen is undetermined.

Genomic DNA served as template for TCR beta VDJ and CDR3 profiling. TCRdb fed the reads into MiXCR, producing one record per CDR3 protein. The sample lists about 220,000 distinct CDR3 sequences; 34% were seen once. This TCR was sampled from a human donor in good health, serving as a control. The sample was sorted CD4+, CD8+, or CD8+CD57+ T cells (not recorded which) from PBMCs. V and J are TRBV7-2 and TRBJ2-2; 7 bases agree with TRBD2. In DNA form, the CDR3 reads TGTGCCAGCAGTTTTCGCGGGAGTTCAACCGGGGAGCTGTTTTTT. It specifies CASSFRGSSTGELFF.